The clone carrying this T cell receptor beta chain has ten or more counts. What it binds is unknown. The entry originates in a study of CD8 T cells in ankylosing spondylitis. Findings and caveats of the study: Clones that were linked to disease were CD8+ and were relatively rare in peripheral blood. Several highly homologous variants made up a TCR beta motif, and this motif appeared characteristic of ankylosing spondylitis blood.

Trimming removed 3 bases at V and 5 bases at J, with 9 bases between. CDR1 and CDR2 (germline): SGHTA, FQGNSA. CDR3 size: 13 residues. TCRdb itself ran the 5' RACE reads through MiXCR, one entry per CDR3 protein. The sample contains 25,000 to 35,000 distinct CDR3 sequences, 7.2% of which appear only once. Sequencing input: blood, either unsorted or a sorted T cell fraction (not recorded which). The rearrangement links TRBV7-2 to TRBJ2-3; D is undetermined. This receptor was taken from a male donor with ankylosing spondylitis or in good health (not recorded which). CDR3 residues: CASSFAKGDTQYF. Here the CDR3 DNA reads TGTGCCAGCAGCTTCGCTAAGGGAGATACGCAGTATTTT.